This T cell receptor beta chain was observed in a study of blood T cell repertoires in COVID-19 (dated by TCRdb to the early 2020s). In the study overall: Collaborator samples came from the United States, Italy and Spain and covered acute and convalescent phases of COVID-19. Samples were obtained from the ongoing ImmuneRACE study (first 160 participants) and from about 1,300 subjects provided by 6 global collaborators. The sample metadata nearly always contained a de-identified subject ID, COVID-19 status, age in years and sex. HLA class I and class II types, where available, came from metadata supplied by the sample provider rather than from assay-based typing. The repertoires were released in a freely available public database intended as a resource for research on the immune response to SARS-CoV-2. Deeply sampled blood TCRbeta repertoires from subjects exposed to, actively infected with, or recovered from COVID-19 were included in the dataset. The material from the prospective study consisted of cDNA or gDNA derived from T cells, B-cell-depleted T cells, or PBMCs. What the research found in general, with its limitations: Clinical and demographic metadata were provided uncurated, with the amount varying by source and participant.

According to the germline V gene (reference sequence), CDR1 reads LGHDT and CDR2 reads YNNKEL. The V end loses 4 bases and the J end loses 6 bases, and a stretch of 13 bases separates them. From cysteine to phenylalanine, the CDR3 is 14 amino acids long. Left in the record is the CDR3 DNA by itself, 42 bases read in frame from the first base. TCRbeta CDR3 regions were amplified from genomic DNA using the immunoSEQ Assay, a bias-controlled multiplex PCR. The authors processed their data as follows. The number of nucleated cells in each sample was estimated by amplification of reference gene primers within the assay. To quantify the absolute abundance of each unique TCRbeta CDR3 rearrangement, sequence reads were collapsed and filtered. Productive Simpson clonality was computed per sample as the square root of Simpson's diversity index over productive rearrangements. TCRdb retrieved this table from immuneACCESS and kept in-frame rearrangements only. Not all clones are present; in checked studies, unresolved V genes account for under half, and no reason is known for the remainder. The DNA was the basis for D and trimming; V, J and clone size are from that table. Present in this sample are roughly 190,000 clones, around 90% of which were seen just once. The ten biggest clones cover about 4.2% of the sample.

The collaborating institutions used their own protocols to collect whole blood in K2EDTA tubes. For TCRbeta analysis, collaborators shipped samples in one of three forms: frozen whole blood, isolated PBMCs, or DNA extracted from either of those sample types. Comment on this clone: The antigen it binds to is not known. There are no base qualities to consult, and no much larger clone falls within one base.

Sequences were obtained from peripheral blood. The chain is encoded by TRBV3-1 (or the pseudogene TRBV3-2) joined to TRBJ2-1; a tentative D call is TRBD1 (6 bases match). This receptor was identified in a human donor in a cohort sampled during active COVID-19. The CDR3 region reads CASSLRDTSNEQFF. In nucleotides, the sequence is TGTGCCAGCAGCCTCCGGGACACCTCCAATGAGCAGTTCTTC.